These 9 T cell receptor beta chains share one sample of origin, sequenced in a study of blood T cells in healthy people across ages (dated by TCRdb to the mid-2010s). Receptors were amplified or captured by 5' RACE. Sequencing was performed on an Illumina HiSeq 2500. A second PCR of about 7 to 12 cycles was performed with a sample-barcoded 5' primer and a J-beta primer mix. TCRdb reprocessed the public reads (quality trimming at Q25 with fastp, clone calling with MiXCR) and kept in-frame beta chains. Entries that share a CDR3 protein sequence are merged under the most common genes and DNA. For this sample there are a few hundred thousand distinct CDR3 sequences; approximately 26% appear just once. Approximately 3.3% of the sample goes to the ten largest clones. These records were also assigned to another study, of T cells of mothers and their children.

The sequenced material came from blood. These receptors came from a boy aged 2-9 years in good health.

This clonotype was found a few times. The chain joins TRBV7-2 to TRBJ1-1, with D unresolved. Germline CDR1 reads SGHTA; CDR2 reads FQGNSA. This CDR3 contains 14 residues. Trimming left V 5 bases short and J 8 bases short, with 18 bases between. For the CDR3, the DNA is TGTGCCAGCAGCCCCCGGTGGGAGGGAGGAGAAGCTTTCTTT. It codes for CASSPRWEGGEAFF.

Worth noting for this clonotype: At one end, the junction sequence differs from germline, possibly due to a read error. The chain uses TRBV5-4 and TRBJ2-7; D is perhaps TRBD2 (6 bases). Germline-derived CDR1 and CDR2 are SGHNT and YYREEE (reference sequence). There are 13 residues in the CDR3. The CDR3 DNA sequence: TGTGCCAGCAGCTTGAGACGGGAGCATGAGCAGTCCTTC. Its protein product is CASSLRREHEQSF.

V usage is TRBV7-2 and J usage is TRBJ2-1; 12 bases line up with TRBD2. J lost 3 bases, V lost 2 bases, and 11 bases had no gene match. The CDR3 totals 19 residues. From germline, CDR1 is SGHTA and CDR2 FQGNSA. CDR3 DNA: TGTGCCAGCAGCTTATTATTACTAGCGGGAGGTCCCTACTACAATGAGCAGTTCTTC. As protein: CASSLLLLAGGPYYNEQFF.

V and J are TRBV20-1 and TRBJ2-1, with D perhaps TRBD1 (6 bases). The DNA end lines up better with TRBJ2-7; the J call may be wrong. The CDR3 sequence is 13 residues long. CDR1 is DFQATT, CDR2 SNEGSKA, per germline (reference sequence). This CDR3 is CSAREARGGEQYF. The CDR3 bases are TGCAGTGCTAGAGAGGCCAGGGGTGGCGAGCAGTACTTC.

The chain has TRBV10-3 and TRBJ2-3, with 7 bases identical to TRBD2. V lost 7 bases to trimming and J lost 3 bases; unmatched junction nucleotides: 1. The germline CDR1 and CDR2 sequences are ENHRY and SYGVKD. The CDR3 length is 12 residues. The CDR3 nucleotides read TGTGCCATCACTAGCGGTACAGATACGCAGTATTTT. Its protein product is CAITSGTDTQYF.

This clonotype was picked up a small number of times. The rearrangement joins TRBV3-1 to TRBJ2-7; 7 nucleotides agree with TRBD1. V lost 4 bases and J lost 3; bases outside the gene matches: 12. CDR3 length: 16 residues. Germline V gene lookup returns CDR1 LGHDT and CDR2 YNNKEL (reference sequence). CDR3 sequence (DNA): TGTGCCAGCAGCCGCCGGGACAGACCTAGAAACTACGAGCAGTACTTC. Translation: CASSRRDRPRNYEQYF.

This clonotype showed up just a few times. This chain uses TRBV6-5 with TRBJ2-5; D might be TRBD1 (6 bases). Trimming pared 6 bases from V and 0 bases from J, leaving 14 bases between. The CDR3 is 15 amino acids. Germline V CDR1 and CDR2: MNHEY, SVGAGI. The CDR3 region is CASRRATGYQETQYF. The CDR3 coding sequence is TGTGCCAGCAGACGCGCTACAGGGTACCAAGAGACCCAGTACTTC.

The chain combines TRBV7-9 with TRBJ1-1; D call uncertain. Germline V CDR1 and CDR2: SEHNR, FQNEAQ (reference sequence). This CDR3 comprises 15 residues. V was clipped by 5 bases and J by 3 bases, with 16 bases between them. Written as DNA, the CDR3 is TGTGCCAGCAGCCTAGGAGGGAGGAGGGACACTGAAGCTTTCTTT. Its protein product is CASSLGGRRDTEAFF.

A few counts support this clonotype. The chain uses TRBV2 and TRBJ2-5; a possible D gene is TRBD2 (6 bases). In germline, CDR1 is SNHLY, CDR2 FYNNEI. This CDR3 comprises 17 residues. Trimming took 5 bases from V and 3 from J, leaving 22 bases between them. In DNA form, the CDR3 reads TGTGCCAGCAGTCAACACATAGCGGCGTCGGACGAAGAGACCCAGTACTTC. It yields the protein CASSQHIAASDEETQYF.